One and the same sample provided the 19 T cell receptor beta chains below, sequenced in a study of identical twins. Each CDR3 protein gets one entry after TCRdb re-called the 5' RACE reads with MiXCR. Of hundreds of thousands of distinct CDR3 sequences listed, 9% to 15% were seen once; the top ten hold 1.5% to 2%. This same sample was also taken into another study, of yellow fever vaccine responses in identical twins.

Source material: PBMCs. The receptor set was obtained from a woman under 30 in good health.

The chain joins TRBV7-9 to TRBJ2-1, with 10 bases fitting TRBD2. This CDR3 spans 17 amino acids. CDR1 is SEHNR and CDR2 is FQNEAQ in the germline V gene (reference sequence). V lost 1 base to trimming and J lost 3 bases; unmatched junction nucleotides: 6. CDR3 sequence (DNA): TGTGCCAGCAGCTTAGAGTTTGGACTAGCGGACTACAATGAGCAGTTCTTC. Residues: CASSLEFGLADYNEQFF.

This clonotype was found a few times. The chain recombines TRBV7-9 with TRBJ2-5; D tentatively fits TRBD1 or TRBD2 (5 bases each). The germline gives CDR1 SEHNR, CDR2 FQNEAQ (reference sequence). Trimming took 5 bases from V and 2 from J, leaving 21 bases between them. This CDR3 has 17 residues. The CDR3 DNA sequence: TGTGCCAGCAGCCCATGGGCGGGCAGGGAACGGCAAGAGACCCAGTACTTC. It specifies CASSPWAGRERQETQYF. Full variable domain (rest looked up from reference TRBV7-9 and TRBJ2-5): DTGVSQNPRHKITKRGQNVTFRCDPISEHNRLYWYRQTLGQGPEFLTYFQNEAQLEKSRLLSDRFSAERPKGSFSTLEIQRTEQGDSAMYLCASSPWAGRERQETQYFGPGTRLLVL.

The V call is TRBV7-8, the J call TRBJ1-2; maybe TRBD1 (6 bases). In germline, CDR1 is SGHVS, CDR2 FQNEAQ. The CDR3 is 14 amino acids. Trimming removed 3 bases from V and 1 base from J, with 9 bases in between. The CDR3 protein is CASSLDRNNYGYTF. The CDR3, as DNA: TGTGCCAGCAGCTTGGACAGAAATAACTATGGCTACACCTTC.

The chain uses TRBV27 and TRBJ2-1, with 11 bases aligning to TRBD2. The V gene's germline CDR1 is MNHEY and CDR2 SMNVEV (reference sequence). The CDR3 spans 17 residues. Trimming took 0 bases from V and 8 from J; bases not matched to a gene: 9. The DNA of the CDR3 is TGTGCCAGCAGTTTATCCCCTAGCGGGGGGCGGGGGGATGAGCAGTTCTTC. This gives the protein CASSLSPSGGRGDEQFF.

V gene TRBV28 combines with J gene TRBJ2-3, with D uncertain. In germline, CDR1 is MDHEN, CDR2 SYDVKM. Trimming took off 2 bases at V and 7 bases at J, with 22 bases between the two ends. The CDR3 consists of 17 residues. The CDR3 is CASSLIVGSDREHTQYF. DNA of the CDR3: TGTGCCAGCAGTTTAATAGTCGGATCGGATCGCGAGCATACGCAGTATTTT.

The gene calls are TRBV7-3 and TRBJ2-1, with TRBD2 identical over 8 bases. V lost 5 bases, J lost 5 bases, and 5 bases stayed unmatched. Germline-derived CDR1 and CDR2 are SGHTA and FQGTGA. CDR3 length equals 14 residues. The CDR3 sequence: CASSQREMDNEQFF. As DNA, the CDR3 is TGTGCCAGCAGCCAGCGGGAGATGGACAATGAGCAGTTCTTC.

This clonotype has ten or more counts. The rearrangement uses TRBV24-1 and TRBJ2-1, with a tentative D call TRBD2 (5 bases). The CDR3 is 14 residues long. The V gene lost 1 base and the J gene lost 9 bases, with 12 bases spanning the gap. Per germline, CDR1 KGHDR and CDR2 SFDVKD. The CDR3 loop is CATSDFTRSGEQFF. CDR3 bases: TGTGCCACCAGTGATTTCACTAGGTCGGGTGAGCAGTTCTTC.

This clonotype was picked up a small number of times. The V call is TRBV6-1, the J call TRBJ2-7, with 8 bases fitting TRBD2. Trimming at V came to 6 bases and at J to 4 bases, leaving 8 bases not matched to a gene. The V gene's germline CDR1 is MNHNS and CDR2 SASEGT. The CDR3 sequence is 14 residues long. CDR3 nucleotide sequence: TGTGCCAGCAGAACTTTAGCGGGGACTTACGAGCAGTACGTC. It yields the protein CASRTLAGTYEQYV.

This sequence joins TRBV28 and TRBJ1-2; D unclear. The CDR3 runs to 13 residues. From germline, CDR1 is MDHEN and CDR2 SYDVKM. Trimming left V 6 bases short and J 2 bases short, with 10 bases between. Here the CDR3 DNA reads TGTGCCAGCAGGCTTGCGGACAACTATGGCTACACCTTC. It specifies CASRLADNYGYTF.

This clonotype has a count of ten or more. The rearrangement joins TRBV4-1 to TRBJ2-1; TRBD2 matches 9 bases. Unmatched junction bases numbered 5, after V lost 4 bases and J lost 4 bases. The CDR3 consists of 15 residues. Germline CDR1 and CDR2: MGHRA and YSYEKL. The DNA of the CDR3 is TGCGCCAGCAGCCGTGGGCGGGAGGGTTACAATGAGCAGTTCTTC. Its translation is CASSRGREGYNEQFF.

The chain joins TRBV28 to TRBJ2-1; D might be TRBD1 or TRBD2, each matching 5 bases. With 1 base removed from V and 5 bases from J, the gap between germline ends came to 12 bases. The CDR3 is made up of 15 amino acids. The germline V gene encodes CDR1 MDHEN and CDR2 SYDVKM. This CDR3 reads CASSLSGTGDNEQFF. The CDR3 DNA reads as TGTGCCAGCAGTTTATCCGGGACCGGGGACAATGAGCAGTTCTTC.

V is TRBV3-1 and J is TRBJ2-7, with D tentatively TRBD1 or TRBD2 (5 bases each). CDR1 and CDR2 (germline): LGHDT, YNNKEL (reference sequence). Trimming removed 5 bases at V and 6 bases at J, with 32 bases between. The CDR3 has 19 amino acids. The CDR3 DNA reads as TGTGCCAGCAGCTCCCATAAGAGGGGATGGGAGTTTTTCCCACTCGAGCAGTACTTC. Protein sequence: CASSSHKRGWEFFPLEQYF.

This clonotype was found a few times. This chain connects TRBV5-6 to TRBJ1-6; 7 bases map to TRBD1. Germline lookup yields CDR1 SGHDT and CDR2 YYEEEE. V dropped 4 bases and J dropped 11; count of bases not matched to a gene: 12. The CDR3 has 15 amino acids. Written as DNA, the CDR3 is TGTGCCAGCAGCCCTCCGGACAGGCAGGATCCACCCCTCCACTTT. This codes for CASSPPDRQDPPLHF.

The CDR3 loop is CAISESLSTGELFF. The DNA of the CDR3 is TGTGCCATCAGTGAGTCTTTAAGCACCGGGGAGCTGTTTTTT. The rearrangement uses TRBV10-3 and TRBJ2-2, with D unclear. CDR3 length: 14 residues. V shed 0 bases and J shed 4 bases, with 6 bases lying between them. Germline V gives CDR1 ENHRY, CDR2 SYGVKD.

The chain combines TRBV5-6 with TRBJ2-5, with D possibly matching TRBD1 (6 bases). This CDR3 has 18 amino acids. CDR1 and CDR2 (germline): SGHDT, YYEEEE. The germline V and J ends were trimmed by 4 bases and 5 bases, with 27 bases remaining between them. DNA for the CDR3: TGTGCCAGCAGCCAGGCAGGGGTTCAAGGTGGGGGAGAGGAGACCCAGTACTTC. Amino acids: CASSQAGVQGGGEETQYF.

The genes are TRBV6-1 and TRBJ2-2; perhaps TRBD2 as D (6 bases). V lost 7 bases and J lost 3, with 15 bases in between. The CDR3 runs to 15 residues. CDR1 MNHNS and CDR2 SASEGT come from the germline V gene. The CDR3 loop is CASTTSSWDTGELFF. The CDR3 DNA follows: TGTGCCAGCACGACTAGTTCATGGGACACCGGGGAGCTGTTTTTT.

The chain couples TRBV7-8 to TRBJ2-7; 8 bases match TRBD2. V shed 5 bases and J 3 bases; nucleotides not matched to a gene: 3. CDR3 length equals 13 residues. Germline lookup yields CDR1 SGHVS and CDR2 FQNEAQ. As DNA, the CDR3 is TGTGCCAGCAGCCGGACTAGCTTCTACGAGCAGTACGTC. Translated: CASSRTSFYEQYV.

This clonotype came up many times. This CDR3 reads CASSPGRPSTGELFF. The CDR3 DNA reads as TGTGCCAGCAGTCCTGGACGTCCGAGTACCGGGGAGCTGTTTTTT. The chain uses TRBV7-8 and TRBJ2-2; D call uncertain. The length of the CDR3 is 15 residues. Trimming removed 6 bases at V and 5 bases at J, with 16 bases between. In germline, CDR1 is SGHVS, CDR2 FQNEAQ.

This clonotype was picked up many times. This chain connects TRBV28 to TRBJ2-7, with 13 nucleotides matching TRBD2. Losses at the gene ends were 4 bases for V and 2 bases for J; bases not matched to a gene: 11. This CDR3 has 18 residues. Germline V gives CDR1 MDHEN, CDR2 SYDVKM. This CDR3 reads CASSSGLAGVYWPYEQYF. CDR3 coding DNA: TGTGCCAGCAGTTCCGGACTAGCGGGAGTGTATTGGCCCTACGAGCAGTACTTC. Complete variable domain (other parts from reference TRBV28 and TRBJ2-7): DVKVTQSSRYLVKRTGEKVFLECVQDMDHENMFWYRQDPGLGLRLIYFSYDVKMKEKGDIPEGYSVSREKKERFSLILESASTNQTSMYLCASSSGLAGVYWPYEQYFGPGTRLTVT.